Listed below are T cell receptor beta chains from one sample, sequenced in a study of T cells in Graves' hyperthyroidism and ophthalmopathy. MiXCR was run by TCRdb on the multiplex PCR reads, yielding one entry per CDR3 protein. The table includes around 260,000 distinct CDR3 sequences, about 25% detected once. Input material: blood. The receptors stem from a man in his forties or fifties with Graves' hyperthyroidism that later progressed to Graves' ophthalmopathy. CDR3s include the opening cysteine and the closing phenylalanine or tryptophan.

V gene	CDR3 length	J gene	CDR3 protein
TRBV30	14	TRBJ2-2	CAWSAGGPTGELFF
TRBV6-1	17	TRBJ2-7	CASRTIQTGTATYEQYF
TRBV24-1	22	TRBJ1-5	CATSQKGRDFLGMENSNQPQHF
TRBV5-1	13	TRBJ2-7	CASSGTGGYEQYF
TRBV24-1	14	TRBJ2-1	CATSVEYPSNEQFF
TRBV5-4	15	TRBJ2-2	CASSSMGGWTGELFF
TRBV6-5	15	TRBJ1-1	CASLRDGSGNTEAFF
TRBV19	13	TRBJ1-5	CASSSKFGQPQHF
TRBV19	13	TRBJ2-7	CASSELGSGEQYF
TRBV6-5	14	TRBJ2-5	CASSLDRGEQTQYF
TRBV27	14	TRBJ1-2	CASSSIQGTRGYTF
TRBV10-3	13	TRBJ1-5	CAISRDSNQPQHF
TRBV30	17	TRBJ2-3	CAWNRDRGIPSTDTQYF
TRBV6-1	15	TRBJ2-5	CASSGLGTGQETQYF
TRBV4-2	12	TRBJ1-1	CASSQDKAEAFF
TRBV28	12	TRBJ2-7	CASTSGGYEQYF
TRBV7-8	16	TRBJ2-2	CASSFLLTGSTGELFF
TRBV19	13	TRBJ1-1	CASSMAKNTEAFF
TRBV5-1	13	TRBJ1-1	CASSFTGEGEAFF
TRBV10-3	15	TRBJ2-7	CAISDQGTGRDEQYF
TRBV7-6	19	TRBJ1-3	CASSLVVRGRALGRNTIYF
TRBV4-1	13	TRBJ2-7	CASSQIQSYEQYF
TRBV6-1	12	TRBJ1-1	CASRTEDTEAFF
TRBV12-3/TRBV12-4	15	TRBJ2-7	CASSFARASSYEQYF
TRBV30	13	TRBJ1-3	CAWSMYIGNTIYF
TRBV19	13	TRBJ2-5	CASRDRRKETQYF
TRBV19	15	TRBJ1-5	CASSIQGWSNQPQHF
TRBV12-3/TRBV12-4	13	TRBJ2-2	CASSTVVKGELFF
TRBV19	14	TRBJ1-2	CARKQGVFDYGYTF
TRBV27	13	TRBJ1-2	CASSLGGRWGYTF
TRBV28	10	TRBJ2-7	CASGAGAQYF